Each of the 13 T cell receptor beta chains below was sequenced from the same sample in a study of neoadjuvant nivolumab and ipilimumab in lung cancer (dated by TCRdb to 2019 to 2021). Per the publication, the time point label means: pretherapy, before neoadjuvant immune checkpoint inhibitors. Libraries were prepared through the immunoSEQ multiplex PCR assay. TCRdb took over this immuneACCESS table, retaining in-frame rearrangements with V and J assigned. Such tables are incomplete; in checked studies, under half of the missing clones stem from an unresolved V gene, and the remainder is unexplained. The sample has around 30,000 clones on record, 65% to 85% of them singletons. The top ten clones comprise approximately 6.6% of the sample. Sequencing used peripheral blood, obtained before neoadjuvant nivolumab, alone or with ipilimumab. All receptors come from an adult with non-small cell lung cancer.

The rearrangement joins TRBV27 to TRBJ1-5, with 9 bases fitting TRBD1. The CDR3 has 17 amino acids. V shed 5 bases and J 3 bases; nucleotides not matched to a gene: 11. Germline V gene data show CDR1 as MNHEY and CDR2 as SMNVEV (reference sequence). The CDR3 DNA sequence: TGTGCCAGCAGTCCTGGACAGGGGCCGGTAGACAATCAGCCCCAGCATTTT. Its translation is CASSPGQGPVDNQPQHF.

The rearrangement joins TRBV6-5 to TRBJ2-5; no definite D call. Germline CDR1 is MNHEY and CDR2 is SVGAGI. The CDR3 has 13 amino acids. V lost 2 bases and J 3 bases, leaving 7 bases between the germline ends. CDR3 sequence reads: CASSYGVKETQYF. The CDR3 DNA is TGTGCCAGCAGTTACGGGGTGAAAGAGACCCAGTACTTC.

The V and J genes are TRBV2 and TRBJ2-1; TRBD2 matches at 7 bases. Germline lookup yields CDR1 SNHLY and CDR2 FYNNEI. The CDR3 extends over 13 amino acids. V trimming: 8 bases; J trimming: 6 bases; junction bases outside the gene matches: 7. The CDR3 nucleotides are TGTGCCAGCGCCGCAGCGGGGAGCAATGAGCAGTTCTTC. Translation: CASAAAGSNEQFF.

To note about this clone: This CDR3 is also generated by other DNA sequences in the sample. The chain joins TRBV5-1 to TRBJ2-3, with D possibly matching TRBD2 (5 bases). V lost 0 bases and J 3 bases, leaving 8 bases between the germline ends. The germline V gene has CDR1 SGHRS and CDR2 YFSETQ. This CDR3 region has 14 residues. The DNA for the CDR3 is TGCGCCAGCAGCTTGGCCGGCGGGACAGATACGCAGTATTTT. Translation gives CASSLAGGTDTQYF.

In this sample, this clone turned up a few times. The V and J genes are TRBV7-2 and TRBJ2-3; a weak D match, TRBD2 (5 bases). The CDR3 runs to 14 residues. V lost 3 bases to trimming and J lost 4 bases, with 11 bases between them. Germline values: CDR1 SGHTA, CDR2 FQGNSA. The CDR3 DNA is TGTGCCAGCAGCTTCGGGATTGGAGCAGATACGCAGTATTTT. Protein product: CASSFGIGADTQYF.

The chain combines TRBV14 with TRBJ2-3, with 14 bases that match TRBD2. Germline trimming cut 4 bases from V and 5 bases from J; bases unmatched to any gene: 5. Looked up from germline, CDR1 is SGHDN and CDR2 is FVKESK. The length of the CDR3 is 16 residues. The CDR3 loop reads CASSLGLAGGQDTQYF. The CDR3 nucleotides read TGTGCCAGCAGCCTAGGACTAGCGGGGGGCCAAGATACGCAGTATTTT.

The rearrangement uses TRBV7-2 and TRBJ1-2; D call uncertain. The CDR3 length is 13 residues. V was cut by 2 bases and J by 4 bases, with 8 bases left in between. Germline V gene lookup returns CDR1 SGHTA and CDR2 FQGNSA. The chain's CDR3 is CASSLSSSYGYTF. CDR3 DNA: TGTGCCAGCAGCTTATCATCTAGCTATGGCTACACCTTC.

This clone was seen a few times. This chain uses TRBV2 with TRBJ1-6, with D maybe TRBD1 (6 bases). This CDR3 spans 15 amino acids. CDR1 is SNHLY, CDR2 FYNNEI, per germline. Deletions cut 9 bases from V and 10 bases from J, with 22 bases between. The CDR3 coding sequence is TGTGCCAGTCTCCCCCGCAGGGGCATGTTGTCACCCCTCCACTTT. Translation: CASLPRRGMLSPLHF.

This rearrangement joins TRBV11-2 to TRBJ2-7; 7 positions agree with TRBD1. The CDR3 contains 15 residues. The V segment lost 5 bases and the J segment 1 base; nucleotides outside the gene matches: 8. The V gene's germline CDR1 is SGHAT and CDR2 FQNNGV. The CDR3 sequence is CASSLQGVRSYEQYF. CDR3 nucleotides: TGTGCCAGCAGCCTTCAGGGGGTAAGGTCCTACGAGCAGTACTTC. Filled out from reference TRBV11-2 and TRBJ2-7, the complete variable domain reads EAGVAQSPRYKIIEKRQSVAFWCNPISGHATLYWYQQILGQGPKLLIQFQNNGVVDDSQLPKDRFSAERLKGVDSTLKIQPAKLEDSAVYLCASSLQGVRSYEQYFGPGTRLTVT.

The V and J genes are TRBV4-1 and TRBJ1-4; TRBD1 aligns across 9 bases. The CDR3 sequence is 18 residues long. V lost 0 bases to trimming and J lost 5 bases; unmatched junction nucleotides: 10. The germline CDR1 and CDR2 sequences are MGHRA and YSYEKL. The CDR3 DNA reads TGCGCCAGCAGCCAAGACTGGGGGTTGGACAGGGGCAATGAAAAACTGTTTTTT. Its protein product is CASSQDWGLDRGNEKLFF.

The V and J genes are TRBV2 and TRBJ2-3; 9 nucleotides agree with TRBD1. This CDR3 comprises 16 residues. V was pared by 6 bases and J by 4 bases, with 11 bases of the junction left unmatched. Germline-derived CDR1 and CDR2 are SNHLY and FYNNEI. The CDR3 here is CASSVTSGQGSDTQYF. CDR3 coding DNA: TGTGCCAGCAGCGTTACCTCGGGACAGGGTTCAGATACGCAGTATTTT.

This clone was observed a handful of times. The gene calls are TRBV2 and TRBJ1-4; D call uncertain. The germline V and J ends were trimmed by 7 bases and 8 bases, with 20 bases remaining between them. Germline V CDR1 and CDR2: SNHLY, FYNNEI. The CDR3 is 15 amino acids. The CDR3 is CASKPDRALREKLFF. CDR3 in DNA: TGTGCCAGCAAACCCGACCGGGCCTTAAGGGAAAAACTGTTTTTT.

CDR3 protein: CASSLTLATSSTYEQYF. The DNA of the CDR3 is TGTGCCAGCAGTTTAACGCTTGCGACTAGCTCCACCTACGAGCAGTACTTC. The rearrangement joins TRBV28 to TRBJ2-7; TRBD2 matches 7 bases. V dropped 2 bases and J dropped 2; count of bases not matched to a gene: 12. The length of the CDR3 is 17 residues. In germline, CDR1 is MDHEN, CDR2 SYDVKM.